This record concerns one T cell receptor (beta chain) sequence. The data originate from a study of cytomegalovirus exposure and HLA in healthy donors. V gave up 7 bases and J gave up 7 bases, with 11 bases separating them. This CDR3 contains 12 residues. Germline V lookup: CDR1 MDHEN, CDR2 SYDVKM. PCR employed 60 Vbeta and 13 Jbeta primers. Only in-frame clones appear in the TCRdb table, and some are missing; sequencing was by immunoSEQ multiplex PCR. The sample holds about 120,000 clones; about 70% are singletons and the top ten take 4.1%. This sequence originates from a woman between 35 and 50 years old in good health and CMV-seronegative. The sample consisted of PBMCs. V and J are TRBV28 and TRBJ1-5, with no clear D. CDR3 in amino acids: CASTWSKQPQHF. As DNA, the CDR3 is TGTGCCAGCACCTGGTCTAAACAGCCCCAGCATTTT.